This entry lists 25 T cell receptor beta chains sequenced from one sample in a study of blood T cell repertoires in COVID-19 (dated by TCRdb to the early 2020s). Libraries came from the immunoSEQ multiplex PCR assay. The immuneACCESS repertoire file appears here via TCRdb, limited to in-frame rearrangements. These files lack a portion of the clones; in checked studies, under half of the deficit traces to unresolved V genes, and the cause of the others is not known. For this sample the table gives 150,000 to 200,000 clones, of which over 70% were detected only once. The top ten constitute 13% of the sample. The specimen was PBMCs or T cells enriched from blood (not recorded which). Source of these receptors: a woman aged 55-70 years who had recovered from COVID-19.

The gene calls are TRBV6-5 and TRBJ2-2; 7 bases map to TRBD1. Trimming cost V 6 bases and J 5 bases; bases outside gene matches: 9. Per germline, CDR1 MNHEY and CDR2 SVGAGI. The CDR3 contains 15 residues. CDR3 protein: CASSLRTGRTGELFF. In nucleotides, the CDR3 is TGTGCCAGCAGCCTCAGGACAGGTCGGACCGGGGAGCTGTTTTTT.

This clone was seen once. This sequence joins TRBV4-1 and TRBJ1-4; 7 nucleotides agree with TRBD1. The CDR3 loop spans 14 amino acids. V dropped 4 bases and J dropped 6; count of bases not matched to a gene: 5. In germline, CDR1 is MGHRA, CDR2 YSYEKL. The CDR3 here is CASSLRDRDEKLFF. CDR3 in DNA: TGCGCCAGCAGCCTCCGGGACAGAGATGAAAAACTGTTTTTT.

The chain has TRBV7-9 and TRBJ1-2; D may be TRBD1 (6 bases). The V end lost 0 bases, the J end lost 8 bases, and 13 bases lay between the germline ends. The CDR3 runs to 14 residues. Germline loops: CDR1 SEHNR, CDR2 FQNEAQ (reference sequence). The CDR3: CASSLAFTGQGYTF. DNA for the CDR3: TGTGCCAGCAGCTTAGCGTTTACAGGGCAAGGCTACACCTTC.

The V gene is TRBV3-1 (or the pseudogene TRBV3-2), the J gene TRBJ2-1; 7 bases agree with TRBD2. The V gene end was trimmed by 6 bases and the J gene end by 6 bases; junction bases not matched to a gene: 2. The CDR3 consists of 12 residues. Germline CDR1 and CDR2: LGHDT and YNNKEL (reference sequence). The CDR3, as DNA: TGTGCCAGCAGACGCGGGAGCAATGAGCAGTTCTTC. Its protein is CASRRGSNEQFF.

The rearrangement uses TRBV5-1 and TRBJ2-3; 15 nucleotides align to TRBD2. The trim removed 4 bases at V and 5 bases at J, leaving 8 bases unmatched. CDR1 and CDR2 from the germline V gene are SGHRS and YFSETQ. The CDR3 covers 17 residues. The CDR3 nucleotides read TGCGCCAGCAGCCCCGGACTAGCGGGAGGGCCGGGAGATACGCAGTATTTT. Translation gives CASSPGLAGGPGDTQYF.

This chain connects TRBV19 to TRBJ1-6; D ambiguous. Germline loops: CDR1 LNHDA, CDR2 SQIVND (reference sequence). Deletions cut 6 bases from V and 8 bases from J, with 14 bases between. The CDR3 sequence is 14 residues long. Written as DNA, the CDR3 is TGTGCCAGTAGCCCCGGGAGTCCTCATTCACCCCTCCACTTT. This gives the protein CASSPGSPHSPLHF.

V and J are TRBV6-5 and TRBJ2-7; 9 bases are a match to TRBD1. V shed 4 bases and J 4 bases; nucleotides not matched to a gene: 8. This CDR3 has 15 amino acids. Per germline, CDR1 MNHEY and CDR2 SVGAGI. The CDR3 sequence is CASSSSGTGTYEQYF. The CDR3 DNA follows: TGTGCCAGCAGTTCGTCCGGGACAGGGACTTACGAGCAGTACTTC.

Comment on this clone: Distinct nucleotide sequences in the sample also encode this CDR3. The rearrangement links TRBV30 to TRBJ1-3; no definite D call. V was cut by 2 bases and J by 0 bases, with 5 bases left in between. Germline V gene sequence: CDR1 GTSNPN, CDR2 SVGIG (reference sequence). The CDR3 runs to 13 residues. Written as DNA, the CDR3 is TGTGCCTGGAGTCGGAGCTCTGGAAACACCATATATTTT. Translation gives CAWSRSSGNTIYF.

This chain uses TRBV6-5 with TRBJ1-3; D is unclear. Germline V lookup: CDR1 MNHEY, CDR2 SVGAGI. Trimming left V 6 bases short and J 0 bases short, with 12 bases between. This CDR3 comprises 15 residues. The CDR3 region is CASSILQSSGNTIYF. CDR3 sequence (DNA): TGTGCCAGCAGCATTCTACAGTCCTCTGGAAACACCATATATTTT.

This clone was seen a single time. This chain links TRBV5-1 with TRBJ1-2; 11 bases align to TRBD1. Per the germline V gene, CDR1 is SGHRS and CDR2 is YFSETQ. The CDR3 is 18 residues long. The J segment lost 8 bases and the V segment lost 2 bases, leaving 17 bases of the junction unmatched. This CDR3 reads CASSFFPGQGVTREGYTF. The CDR3 region has the DNA TGCGCCAGCAGCTTCTTCCCGGGACAGGGGGTTACCAGGGAGGGCTACACCTTC.

This clone has only a few counts. The chain employs TRBV2 and TRBJ1-1; D is unresolved. Trimming stripped 9 bases from V and 0 bases from J, with 8 bases between. Germline V lookup: CDR1 SNHLY, CDR2 FYNNEI. The CDR3 is made up of 12 amino acids. DNA for the CDR3: TGTGCCAGGGGAGGGTTGAACACTGAAGCTTTCTTT. Its protein is CARGGLNTEAFF.

V gene TRBV2 combines with J gene TRBJ1-4, with D uncertain. The CDR3 sequence is 12 residues long. Between the trimmed V and J ends, which lost 7 bases and 6 bases, there was a span of 9 bases. Germline loops: CDR1 SNHLY, CDR2 FYNNEI. The CDR3 here is CASTGLDEKLFF. DNA for the CDR3: TGTGCCAGCACCGGACTCGATGAAAAACTGTTTTTT.

This chain uses TRBV3-1 (or the pseudogene TRBV3-2) with TRBJ1-1; D might be TRBD1 (6 bases). V was clipped by 3 bases and J by 6 bases, with 11 bases between them. Germline values: CDR1 LGHDT, CDR2 YNNKEL (reference sequence). This CDR3 spans 13 amino acids. CDR3 DNA: TGTGCCAGCAGCCATTACAGGGACGCTGAAGCTTTCTTT. This translates into CASSHYRDAEAFF.

The CDR3 here is CASSLVGALSYEQYF. The CDR3 bases are TGTGCCAGCAGCTTAGTGGGCGCACTGTCCTACGAGCAGTACTTC. The gene calls are TRBV7-8 and TRBJ2-7; D is ambiguous. Between the trimmed V and J ends, which lost 1 base and 1 base, there was a span of 11 bases. CDR3 length: 15 residues. In germline, CDR1 is SGHVS, CDR2 FQNEAQ.

In this sample, this clone turned up a few times. This sequence joins TRBV5-1 and TRBJ1-5; D is unresolved. The CDR3 has 17 residues. V was clipped by 0 bases and J by 5 bases, with 18 bases between them. CDR1 SGHRS and CDR2 YFSETQ come from the germline V gene. The CDR3 DNA follows: TGCGCCAGCAGCTTGGGAGGATCTGGCGTCCGGGATCAGCCCCAGCATTTT. It specifies CASSLGGSGVRDQPQHF. Using reference TRBV5-1 and TRBJ1-5 for the parts outside the CDR3, the full variable domain is KAGVTQTPRYLIKTRGQQVTLSCSPISGHRSVSWYQQTPGQGLQFLFEYFSETQRNKGNFPGRFSGRQFSNSRSEMNVSTLELGDSALYLCASSLGGSGVRDQPQHFGDGTRLSIL.

The chain links TRBV5-1 to TRBJ1-2; 7 bases line up with TRBD1. Germline V gene data show CDR1 as SGHRS and CDR2 as YFSETQ. The junction had 3 bases not matched to a gene; V was cut back by 4 bases and J by 0 bases. The CDR3 has 14 residues. The CDR3 DNA is TGCGCCAGCAGCGCAGGGACAGCTAACTATGGCTACACCTTC. This translates into CASSAGTANYGYTF.

The chain joins TRBV12-3 or TRBV12-4 to TRBJ2-5; D uncertain. Deletions cut 2 bases from V and 5 bases from J, with 6 bases between. This CDR3 has 12 amino acids. CDR3 sequence (DNA): TGTGCCAGCAGTTTAACGAGCGAGACCCAGTACTTC. Amino acid sequence: CASSLTSETQYF.

This chain uses TRBV7-2 with TRBJ2-3; 11 bases line up with TRBD2. V dropped 3 bases and J dropped 4; count of bases not matched to a gene: 3. The CDR3 has 15 amino acids. Germline CDR1 reads SGHTA; CDR2 reads FQGNSA. CDR3 sequence reads: CASSFLAGGADTQYF. In DNA, the CDR3 is TGTGCCAGCAGCTTTTTAGCGGGAGGGGCAGATACGCAGTATTTT.

As regards this clone: Mismatch with germline at one junction end may stem from a read error. The J gene is TRBJ2-3, the V gene TRBV19; weak D call: TRBD2 (5 bases). Germline loops: CDR1 LNHDA, CDR2 SQIVND (reference sequence). The CDR3 totals 14 residues. Here the CDR3 DNA reads TGTGCCAGTAGTATTGGAGGTAGCAGAGATACGCAGTATTTT. It encodes CASSIGGSRDTQYF.

This chain connects TRBV5-1 to TRBJ1-1; the D gene is possibly TRBD1 (5 bases). CDR1 and CDR2 (germline): SGHRS, YFSETQ. This CDR3 comprises 14 residues. V was trimmed by 7 bases and J by 4 bases, leaving 17 bases between them. The CDR3 loop is CASGTTGGTTEAFF. The CDR3 nucleotides are TGCGCCAGCGGAACGACCGGGGGGACCACTGAAGCTTTCTTT.

This sequence joins TRBV5-1 and TRBJ1-5; maybe TRBD1 (5 bases). The CDR3 extends over 15 amino acids. V lost 0 bases to trimming and J lost 2 bases, with 9 bases between them. Looked up from germline, CDR1 is SGHRS and CDR2 is YFSETQ. In DNA, the CDR3 is TGCGCCAGCAGCTTGGCAGGGTATGGCAATCAGCCCCAGCATTTT. Its translation is CASSLAGYGNQPQHF.

A single count supports this clone. V usage is TRBV7-8 and J usage is TRBJ1-5; the D gene is possibly TRBD1 (6 bases). V was clipped by 5 bases and J by 7 bases, with 18 bases between them. Germline V gene lookup returns CDR1 SGHVS and CDR2 FQNEAQ. This CDR3 contains 15 residues. CDR3 DNA: TGTGCCAGCAGCCCCGGGACACTAGTTAGCCAGCCCCAGCATTTT. It is translated as CASSPGTLVSQPQHF.

This clone was observed a single time. This chain connects TRBV6-5 to TRBJ2-2; tentative D call: TRBD1 (5 bases). The CDR3 loop spans 15 amino acids. V was clipped by 1 base and J by 4 bases, with 10 bases between them. CDR1 is MNHEY, CDR2 SVGAGI, per germline. The chain's CDR3 is CASSYYRSSTGELFF. The DNA for the CDR3 is TGTGCCAGCAGTTACTACAGGTCGAGCACCGGGGAGCTGTTTTTT.

V is TRBV2 and J is TRBJ2-4; D possibly corresponds to TRBD1 (5 bases). Germline V CDR1 and CDR2: SNHLY, FYNNEI. This CDR3 spans 13 amino acids. V lost 4 bases and J 8 bases, leaving 12 bases between the germline ends. In DNA, the CDR3 is TGTGCCAGCAGTGTCAGGGCGTTAGACATTCAGTACTTC. Translation: CASSVRALDIQYF. The full variable domain, its missing parts supplied by reference TRBV2 and TRBJ2-4, is EPEVTQTPSHQVTQMGQEVILRCVPISNHLYFYWYRQILGQKVEFLVSFYNNEISEKSEIFDDQFSVERPDGSNFTLKIRSTKLEDSAMYFCASSVRALDIQYFGAGTRLSVL.

This sequence joins TRBV2 and TRBJ1-2; 9 nucleotides align to TRBD1. The germline V gene encodes CDR1 SNHLY and CDR2 FYNNEI. Germline trimming cut 5 bases from V and 2 bases from J; bases unmatched to any gene: 6. This CDR3 has 15 residues. In nucleotides, the CDR3 is TGTGCCAGCAGTCCGGACAGGGGAGGGAACTATGGCTACACCTTC. Translated: CASSPDRGGNYGYTF.